This T cell receptor beta chain was identified during a study of PD-L1 blockade in urothelial cancer. For the study at large: About 90% of the roughly 30 patients were men who had bladder-origin urothelial cancer. Blood analysis occurred 3 weeks (second dose) and 6 weeks after treatment start. Study outcomes and limitations: Tumor-associated clones in the blood of durable-benefit patients grew more at 3 weeks.

Time point noted: pretreatment peripheral blood. Between 1 and 8 samples per patient were obtained, pretreatment and on-treatment. Sequencing used immunoSEQ multiplex PCR; TCRdb keeps in-frame clones, though not all of them. Of about 76,000 clones detected, under 90% appear once; the ten largest clones hold approximately 4.5%. In the case of this clone: Its antigen is currently unknown.

The CDR3 extends over 13 amino acids. The V end lost 2 bases, the J end lost 6 bases, and 7 bases lay between the germline ends. Germline assignment: CDR1 LNHDA and CDR2 SQIVND (reference sequence). The chain employs TRBV19 and TRBJ2-2; D is unclear. This receptor was taken from an older man with urothelial cancer. This sample comprised PBMCs, obtained around atezolizumab (anti-PD-L1) treatment. CDR3: CASSIWRSGELFF. CDR3 nucleotides: TGTGCCAGTAGTATATGGAGATCCGGGGAGCTGTTTTTT.